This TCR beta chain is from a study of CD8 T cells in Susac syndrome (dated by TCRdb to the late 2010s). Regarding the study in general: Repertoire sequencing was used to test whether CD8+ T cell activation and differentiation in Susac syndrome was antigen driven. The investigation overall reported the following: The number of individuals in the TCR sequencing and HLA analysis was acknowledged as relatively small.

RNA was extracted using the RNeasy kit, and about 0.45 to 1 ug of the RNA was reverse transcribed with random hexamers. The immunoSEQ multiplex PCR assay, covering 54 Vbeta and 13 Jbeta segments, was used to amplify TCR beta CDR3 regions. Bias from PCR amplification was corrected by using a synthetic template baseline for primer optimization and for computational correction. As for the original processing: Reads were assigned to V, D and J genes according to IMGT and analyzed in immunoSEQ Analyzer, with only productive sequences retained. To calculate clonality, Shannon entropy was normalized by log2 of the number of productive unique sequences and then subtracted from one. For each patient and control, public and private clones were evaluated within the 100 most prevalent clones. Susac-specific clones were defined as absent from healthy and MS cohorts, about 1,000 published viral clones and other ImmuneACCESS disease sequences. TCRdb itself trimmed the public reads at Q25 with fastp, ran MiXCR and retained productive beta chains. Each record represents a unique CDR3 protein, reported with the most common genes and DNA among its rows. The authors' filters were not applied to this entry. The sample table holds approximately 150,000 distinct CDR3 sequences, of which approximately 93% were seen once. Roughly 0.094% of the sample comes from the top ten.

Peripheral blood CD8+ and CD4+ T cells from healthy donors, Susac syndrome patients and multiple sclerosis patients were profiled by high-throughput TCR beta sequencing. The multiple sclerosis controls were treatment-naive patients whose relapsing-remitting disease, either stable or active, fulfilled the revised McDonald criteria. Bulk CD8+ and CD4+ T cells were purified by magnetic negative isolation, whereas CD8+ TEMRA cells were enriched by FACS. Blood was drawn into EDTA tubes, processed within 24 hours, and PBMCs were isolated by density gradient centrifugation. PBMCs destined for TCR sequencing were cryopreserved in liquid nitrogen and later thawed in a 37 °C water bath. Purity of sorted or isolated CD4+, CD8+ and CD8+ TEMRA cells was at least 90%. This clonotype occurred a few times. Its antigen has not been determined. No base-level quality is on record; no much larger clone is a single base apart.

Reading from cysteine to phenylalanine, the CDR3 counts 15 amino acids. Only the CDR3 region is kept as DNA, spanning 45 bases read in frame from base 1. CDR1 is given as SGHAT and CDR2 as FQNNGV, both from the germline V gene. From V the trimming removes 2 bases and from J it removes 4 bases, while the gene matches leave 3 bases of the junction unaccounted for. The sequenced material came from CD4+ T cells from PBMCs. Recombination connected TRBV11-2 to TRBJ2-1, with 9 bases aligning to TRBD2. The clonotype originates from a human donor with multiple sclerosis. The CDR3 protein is CASSLSLAGYNEQFF. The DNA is TGTGCCAGCAGCTTAAGCCTAGCGGGGTACAATGAGCAGTTCTTC.